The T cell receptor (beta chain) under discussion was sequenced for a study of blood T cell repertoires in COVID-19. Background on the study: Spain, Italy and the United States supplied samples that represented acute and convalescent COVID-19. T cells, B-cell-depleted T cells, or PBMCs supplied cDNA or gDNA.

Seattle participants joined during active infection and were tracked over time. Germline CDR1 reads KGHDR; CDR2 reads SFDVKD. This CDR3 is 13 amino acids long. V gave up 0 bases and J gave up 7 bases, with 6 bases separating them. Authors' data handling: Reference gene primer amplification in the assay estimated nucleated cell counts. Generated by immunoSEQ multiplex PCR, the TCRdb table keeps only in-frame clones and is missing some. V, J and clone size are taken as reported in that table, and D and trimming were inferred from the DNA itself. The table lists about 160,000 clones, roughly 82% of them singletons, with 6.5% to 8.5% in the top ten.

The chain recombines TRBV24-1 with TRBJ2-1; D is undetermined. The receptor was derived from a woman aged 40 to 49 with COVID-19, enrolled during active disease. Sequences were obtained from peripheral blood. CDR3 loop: CATSDLQRNEQFF. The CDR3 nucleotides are TGTGCCACCAGTGATTTGCAACGGAATGAGCAGTTCTTC.